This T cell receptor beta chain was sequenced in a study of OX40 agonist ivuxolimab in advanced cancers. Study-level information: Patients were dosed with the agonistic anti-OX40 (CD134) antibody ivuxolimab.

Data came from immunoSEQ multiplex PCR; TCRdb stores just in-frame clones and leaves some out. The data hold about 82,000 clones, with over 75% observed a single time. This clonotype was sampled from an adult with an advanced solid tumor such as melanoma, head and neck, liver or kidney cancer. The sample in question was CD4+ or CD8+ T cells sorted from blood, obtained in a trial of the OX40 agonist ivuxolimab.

CDR3 coding DNA: TGCGCCAGCAGCCCAGGGGACTACCTGAACACCGGGGAGCTGTTTTTT. This codes for CASSPGDYLNTGELFF. V gene TRBV5-1 combines with J gene TRBJ2-2; a weak D match, TRBD2 (7 bases). Germline V lookup: CDR1 SGHRS, CDR2 YFSETQ. Trimming cost V 4 bases and J 1 base, with 14 bases left between them. The CDR3 spans 16 residues. Complete variable domain (other parts from reference TRBV5-1 and TRBJ2-2): KAGVTQTPRYLIKTRGQQVTLSCSPISGHRSVSWYQQTPGQGLQFLFEYFSETQRNKGNFPGRFSGRQFSNSRSEMNVSTLELGDSALYLCASSPGDYLNTGELFFGEGSRLTVL.